This T cell receptor (beta chain) was identified in a study of blood T cell repertoires in COVID-19. Study overall: The cDNA or gDNA used as material had been derived from T cells, B-cell-depleted T cells, or PBMCs.

Germline values: CDR1 SGHTA, CDR2 FQGNSA. V lost 5 bases to trimming and J lost 6 bases; unmatched junction nucleotides: 8. This CDR3 has 15 amino acids. Cohort 3 recovery required two negative PCRs, clearance, or symptom resolution. This table comes from immunoSEQ multiplex PCR, and its TCRdb copy is limited to in-frame clones, with some not included. The repertoire holds 250,000 to 350,000 clones, with 65% to 90% as singletons. V gene TRBV7-2 combines with J gene TRBJ1-5; the match to TRBD1 covers 9 bases. The sequence derives from a woman aged 18-29 years who had recovered from COVID-19. What was sequenced was PBMCs or T cells enriched from blood (not recorded which). The CDR3 sequence: CASSGGTGWGQPQHF. The CDR3 DNA is TGTGCCAGCAGCGGAGGGACAGGGTGGGGTCAGCCCCAGCATTTT. Looking up the rest from reference TRBV7-2 and TRBJ1-5 gives the full variable domain: GAGVSQSPSNKVTEKGKDVELRCDPISGHTALYWYRQSLGQGLEFLIYFQGNSAPDKSGLPSDRFSAERTGGSVSTLTIQRTQQEDSAVYLCASSGGTGWGQPQHFGDGTRLSIL.